This TCR beta chain is from a study of neoadjuvant nivolumab and ipilimumab in lung cancer. Sequenced by immunoSEQ multiplex PCR; TCRdb stores in-frame clones only, minus some. The repertoire holds tens of thousands of clones, about 89% seen once, with roughly 3.7% in the top ten. This clone is a singleton in its sample. What it binds is unknown. V was clipped by 4 bases and J by 4 bases, with 14 bases between them. Germline CDR1 KGHSH, CDR2 LQKENI. The CDR3 has 15 amino acids. The study, taken as a whole, reports: From pretherapy to surgery, tumor richness and clonality rose with dual therapy. Blood richness before therapy tracked richness in tumors resected after neoadjuvant therapy.

The sequence came from an adult with non-small cell lung cancer. Some clones in this sample may be carry-over from other donors' samples. J is TRBJ1-5 and V is TRBV18; a possible D gene is TRBD1 (6 bases). Sequencing used blood, obtained before neoadjuvant nivolumab, alone or with ipilimumab. The CDR3 DNA sequence: TGTGCCAGCTCACTCGATGGACAGAGTAATCAGCCCCAGCATTTT. This encodes CASSLDGQSNQPQHF.